These 27 T cell receptor beta chains were sequenced from one sample in a study of T cells in Graves' hyperthyroidism and ophthalmopathy. From RNA transcripts, TCR beta CDR3 regions were amplified. Using the HTBI primer set, a first-round RT-PCR was run on the TCR CDR3. In TCRdb, the multiplex PCR reads were re-called with MiXCR into one record per CDR3 protein. Of fewer than 650,000 distinct CDR3 sequences listed, approximately 15% are singletons. The sequenced sample consisted of blood. These receptors came from a woman between 18 and 29 years old with Graves' ophthalmopathy.

This clonotype occurred many times. V usage is TRBV20-1 and J usage is TRBJ1-5; perhaps TRBD1 as D (5 bases). Germline V CDR1 and CDR2: DFQATT, SNEGSKA (reference sequence). The CDR3 has 17 residues. Trimming removed 3 bases at V and 4 bases at J, with 22 bases between. The CDR3 sequence is CSASPILQGKVNQPQHF. The CDR3 DNA follows: TGCAGTGCTAGCCCGATCCTTCAGGGTAAGGTGAATCAGCCCCAGCATTTT.

Remarks on this clonotype: At one end, the junction sequence differs from germline, possibly due to a read error. The chain couples TRBV5-8 to TRBJ2-1, with D perhaps matching TRBD2 (6 bases). Germline assignment: CDR1 SGHTS and CDR2 YDEGEE. The CDR3 extends over 19 amino acids. This CDR3 reads CASSRAGGAGLGSYNEQFF. The CDR3 bases are TGCGCCAGCAGCCGAGCAGGTGGGGCGGGATTAGGGTCCTACAATGAGCAGTTCTTC. Full variable domain (outside the CDR3, taken from reference TRBV5-8 and TRBJ2-1): EAGVTQSPTHLIKTRGQQATLRCSPISGHTSVYWYQQALGLGLQFLLWYDEGEERNRGNFPPRFSGRQFPNYSSELNVNALELEDSALYLCASSRAGGAGLGSYNEQFFGPGTRLTVL.

This clonotype was recorded many times. V and J are TRBV7-2 and TRBJ2-5, with 8 bases identical to TRBD1. The CDR3 length is 15 residues. V was pared by 2 bases and J by 5 bases, with 7 bases of the junction left unmatched. The germline V gene encodes CDR1 SGHTA and CDR2 FQGNSA. The CDR3 is CASSLNQGAGETQYF. DNA of the CDR3: TGTGCCAGCAGCTTAAATCAGGGGGCTGGGGAGACCCAGTACTTC.

This clonotype was observed many times. The chain combines TRBV28 with TRBJ1-2; 7 bases fit TRBD1. Looked up from germline, CDR1 is MDHEN and CDR2 is SYDVKM. This CDR3 is built from 18 residues. Losses at the gene ends were 1 base for V and 4 bases for J; bases not matched to a gene: 15. The CDR3 protein is CASSLSGRGLTRLYGYTF. As DNA, the CDR3 is TGTGCCAGCAGTTTATCGGGGAGGGGGCTTACCCGCCTCTATGGCTACACCTTC.

This clonotype was detected many times. V usage is TRBV7-9 and J usage is TRBJ1-2; TRBD1 matches 7 bases. Looked up from germline, CDR1 is SEHNR and CDR2 is FQNEAQ (reference sequence). This CDR3 has 13 residues. V dropped 5 bases and J dropped 4; count of bases not matched to a gene: 4. This chain's CDR3 is CASSREGAYGYTF. As DNA, the CDR3 is TGTGCCAGCAGCCGTGAGGGGGCCTATGGCTACACCTTC.

This clonotype was seen ten or more times. The V gene is TRBV12-3 or TRBV12-4, the J gene TRBJ2-3; a possible D gene is TRBD1 (6 bases). Trimming pared 1 base from V and 2 bases from J, leaving 7 bases between. The CDR3 loop spans 14 amino acids. The chain's CDR3 is CASSLGDTTDTQYF. For the CDR3, the DNA is TGTGCCAGCAGTTTAGGGGACACCACAGATACGCAGTATTTT.

This clonotype occurred many times. The chain joins TRBV12-3 or TRBV12-4 to TRBJ2-5; 8 positions match TRBD2. The CDR3 has 14 residues. Germline trimming cut 10 bases from V and 2 bases from J; bases unmatched to any gene: 9. The CDR3 DNA follows: TGTGCCACTTCTTTGGGACTAGGGCAAGAGACCCAGTACTTC. Translated, it gives CATSLGLGQETQYF.

This clonotype was seen repeatedly, ten times or more. CDR3 in DNA: TGTGCCAGCAGCCCATGGGGGCGGGAATTCAATGAGCAGTTCTTC. As protein: CASSPWGREFNEQFF. This chain uses TRBV7-3 with TRBJ2-1; D may be TRBD1 or TRBD2 (6 bases each). The CDR3 extends over 15 amino acids. Germline loops: CDR1 SGHTA, CDR2 FQGTGA. Trimming stripped 5 bases from V and 6 bases from J, with 17 bases between.

J is TRBJ2-2 and V is TRBV4-2, with a weak D call TRBD2 (5 bases). The germline gives CDR1 LGHNA, CDR2 YNFKEQ. CDR3 length: 16 amino acids. Trimming left V 0 bases short and J 5 bases short, with 13 bases between. The DNA of the CDR3 is TGTGCCAGCAGCCAAGAGGTGAGGCGCGGGACCGGGGAGCTGTTTTTT. This translates into CASSQEVRRGTGELFF.

The table lists this clonotype with a few counts. The gene calls are TRBV19 and TRBJ2-1; 9 bases match TRBD2. CDR3 length: 17 amino acids. V trimming: 1 base; J trimming: 8 bases; junction bases outside the gene matches: 12. Germline CDR1 LNHDA, CDR2 SQIVND (reference sequence). CDR3 sequence: CASSIGSAGGIRDEQFF. CDR3 nucleotide sequence: TGTGCCAGTAGTATAGGCTCAGCGGGAGGCATTCGGGATGAGCAGTTCTTC.

The V gene is TRBV4-3, the J gene TRBJ2-1, with D uncertain. The CDR3 length is 14 residues. The ends were cut back, 0 bases at V and 3 bases at J, with 6 bases in the middle. The V gene's germline CDR1 is LGHNA and CDR2 YSLEER. The CDR3 sequence is CASSQEAFYNEQFF. In nucleotides, the CDR3 is TGCGCCAGCAGCCAAGAGGCTTTCTACAATGAGCAGTTCTTC.

This clonotype was detected many times. This chain links TRBV6-1 with TRBJ2-2; D not certain. Germline CDR1 and CDR2: MNHNS and SASEGT. The CDR3 is 17 amino acids. With 5 bases removed from V and 0 bases from J, the gap between germline ends came to 16 bases. The CDR3 loop reads CASSLKPDPANTGELFF. The CDR3 DNA reads TGTGCCAGCAGTTTGAAGCCAGATCCCGCGAACACCGGGGAGCTGTTTTTT.

The gene calls are TRBV6-1 and TRBJ2-1, with D perhaps matching TRBD2 (5 bases). The CDR3 is 14 residues long. V dropped 10 bases and J dropped 4 bases, with 17 bases sitting between them. Germline CDR1 and CDR2: MNHNS and SASEGT. This chain's CDR3 is CAIVYFGGYNEQFF. CDR3 sequence (DNA): TGTGCCATTGTTTACTTTGGAGGTTACAATGAGCAGTTCTTC.

This clonotype was seen repeatedly, ten times or more. The V gene is TRBV7-9, the J gene TRBJ2-7, with D tentatively TRBD2 (5 bases). Germline V CDR1 and CDR2: SEHNR, FQNEAQ (reference sequence). CDR3 length: 15 amino acids. Trimming took off 3 bases at V and 1 base at J, with 13 bases between the two ends. CDR3 coding DNA: TGTGCCAGCAGCTTTGCCGGGAAAGCTTCCTACGAGCAGTACTTC. Protein sequence: CASSFAGKASYEQYF.

This clonotype was seen many times. The CDR3 DNA is TGCAGTGCTAGAGGCCAGCGGGAGGGCCTCTACGAGCAGTACTTC. Residues: CSARGQREGLYEQYF. The V gene is TRBV20-1, the J gene TRBJ2-7; 10 nucleotides agree with TRBD2. Germline CDR1 DFQATT, CDR2 SNEGSKA (reference sequence). Losses at the gene ends were 1 base for V and 3 bases for J; bases not matched to a gene: 6. CDR3 length: 15 amino acids.

This clonotype was picked up many times. The chain combines TRBV7-9 with TRBJ2-7, with unresolved D. This CDR3 has 15 residues. V lost 3 bases and J lost 2, with 14 bases in between. Germline CDR1 is SEHNR and CDR2 is FQNEAQ (reference sequence). This CDR3 is CASSFEEKTPYEQYF. The CDR3 bases are TGTGCCAGCAGCTTTGAGGAAAAGACCCCCTACGAGCAGTACTTC.

The chain has TRBV7-9 and TRBJ1-4; D remains ambiguous. V lost 3 bases and J lost 5, with 10 bases in between. Looked up from germline, CDR1 is SEHNR and CDR2 is FQNEAQ (reference sequence). CDR3 length: 14 amino acids. The CDR3 protein is CASSFRTGNEKLFF. CDR3 nucleotides: TGTGCCAGCAGCTTCCGGACGGGGAATGAAAAACTGTTTTTT.

The chain couples TRBV6-5 to TRBJ1-1, with D perhaps matching TRBD1 (5 bases). V gave up 2 bases and J gave up 3 bases, with 10 bases separating them. CDR3 length: 14 residues. Germline CDR1 MNHEY, CDR2 SVGAGI. The CDR3 loop reads CASSYAQEDTEAFF. The DNA for the CDR3 is TGTGCCAGCAGTTACGCACAGGAGGACACTGAAGCTTTCTTT.

The chain joins TRBV7-2 to TRBJ2-2; 8 nucleotides agree with TRBD1. The CDR3 loop spans 14 amino acids. V was pared by 11 bases and J by 1 base, with 6 bases of the junction left unmatched. CDR1 is SGHTA, CDR2 FQGNSA, per germline. CDR3 in amino acids: CALTGGGNTGELFF. CDR3 DNA: TGTGCCCTAACAGGGGGTGGGAACACCGGGGAGCTGTTTTTT. The full variable domain, its missing parts supplied by reference TRBV7-2 and TRBJ2-2, is GAGVSQSPSNKVTEKGKDVELRCDPISGHTALYWYRQSLGQGLEFLIYFQGNSAPDKSGLPSDRFSAERTGGSVSTLTIQRTQQEDSAVYLCALTGGGNTGELFFGEGSRLTVL.

This clonotype occurred many times. The rearrangement uses TRBV2 and TRBJ1-2; D gene uncertain. Between the trimmed V and J ends, which lost 3 bases and 2 bases, there was a span of 10 bases. The CDR3 has 14 amino acids. The germline gives CDR1 SNHLY, CDR2 FYNNEI. CDR3 sequence: CASSEREANYGYTF. The CDR3 bases are TGTGCCAGCAGTGAGAGGGAAGCGAACTATGGCTACACCTTC.

Turning to this clonotype: The junction departs from the called germline gene at one end, perhaps through a read error. The rearrangement joins TRBV6-2 or TRBV6-3 to TRBJ2-1; tentative D call: TRBD2 (5 bases). The CDR3 is 17 amino acids. Germline assignment: CDR1 MNHEY and CDR2 SVGEGT. CDR3 region: CASSWARPTGFYNEQSF. CDR3 DNA sequence: TGTGCCAGCAGCTGGGCGCGGCCAACGGGGTTCTACAATGAGCAGTCCTTC.

The CDR3 protein is CASSYHKRSTDTQYF. In DNA form, the CDR3 reads TGTGCCAGCAGTTACCATAAGCGGAGCACAGATACGCAGTATTTT. J is TRBJ2-3 and V is TRBV27, with D possibly matching TRBD2 (5 bases). This CDR3 has 15 amino acids. The V end lost 4 bases, the J end lost 0 bases, and 11 bases lay between the germline ends. In germline, CDR1 is MNHEY, CDR2 SMNVEV (reference sequence).

This clonotype has just one count. The rearrangement joins TRBV7-8 to TRBJ1-5; TRBD1 is a possible D gene (6 bases). This CDR3 is 15 amino acids long. CDR1 is SGHVS and CDR2 is FQNEAQ in the germline V gene. Trimming left V 4 bases short and J 5 bases short, with 15 bases between. The CDR3 DNA reads as TGTGCCAGCAGCTCCCATACAGGGCCGGATCAGCCCCAGCATTTT. The encoded protein is CASSSHTGPDQPQHF.

This chain uses TRBV5-1 with TRBJ2-1; D is undetermined. Trimming shortened V by 4 bases and J by 3 bases, and 8 bases separated the two germline ends. This CDR3 contains 13 residues. The germline gives CDR1 SGHRS, CDR2 YFSETQ. The CDR3 here is CASSGPNYNEQFF. The CDR3 DNA sequence: TGCGCCAGCAGCGGGCCCAACTACAATGAGCAGTTCTTC. The variable domain in full, completed from reference TRBV5-1 and TRBJ2-1, reads KAGVTQTPRYLIKTRGQQVTLSCSPISGHRSVSWYQQTPGQGLQFLFEYFSETQRNKGNFPGRFSGRQFSNSRSEMNVSTLELGDSALYLCASSGPNYNEQFFGPGTRLTVL.

At least ten counts were recorded for this clonotype. The V and J genes are TRBV24-1 and TRBJ2-3, with D perhaps TRBD2 (5 bases). Deletions cut 3 bases from V and 2 bases from J, with 17 bases between. The CDR3 consists of 17 residues. Per the germline V gene, CDR1 is KGHDR and CDR2 is SFDVKD. CDR3 DNA: TGTGCCACCAGTGATCCCCGGGGTATTCCTTCCACAGATACGCAGTATTTT. Protein sequence: CATSDPRGIPSTDTQYF.

This clonotype showed up many times. This sequence joins TRBV7-3 and TRBJ2-7; 8 bases are shared with TRBD2. Germline V gene sequence: CDR1 SGHTA, CDR2 FQGTGA. V lost 3 bases and J lost 2; bases outside the gene matches: 3. This CDR3 region has 14 residues. The CDR3 bases are TGTGCCAGCAGCTTTACTAGCGGTCCCTACGAGCAGTACTTC. Translation gives CASSFTSGPYEQYF.

The gene calls are TRBV3-1 and TRBJ1-4, with 9 nucleotides matching TRBD1. The CDR3 has 17 residues. V gave up 1 base and J gave up 6 bases; unmatched junction bases: 9. The germline gives CDR1 LGHDT, CDR2 YNNKEL (reference sequence). CDR3 region: CASSQARGQGRDEKLFF. The CDR3 DNA follows: TGTGCCAGCAGCCAAGCGAGGGGACAGGGCCGGGATGAAAAACTGTTTTTT.